This paragraph reports one TCR beta chain. The trim removed 1 base at V and 4 bases at J, leaving 5 bases unmatched. CDR3 length: 15 amino acids. Germline V gene data show CDR1 as SGHDT and CDR2 as YYEEEE. This record comes from a study of cytomegalovirus exposure and HLA in healthy donors. Generated by immunoSEQ multiplex PCR, the TCRdb table keeps only in-frame clones and is missing some. Counted here are roughly 300,000 clones, 75% to 90% occurring once; the ten biggest clones make up roughly 1.2%. This sequence joins TRBV5-6 and TRBJ2-3; TRBD2 matches at 8 bases. The sequence derives from a woman younger than 45 in good health and CMV-seropositive. Sequencing used PBMCs. CDR3 in amino acids: CASSLPSGGPDTQYF. The CDR3, as DNA: TGTGCCAGCAGCTTGCCCAGCGGGGGACCAGATACGCAGTATTTT.